These 27 T cell receptor beta chains originate from one sample sequenced in a study of control samples from healthy donors and cancer patients. Produced via immunoSEQ multiplex PCR; TCRdb's table is partial and in-frame only. The sample includes some 120,000 clones, more than 80% of them seen just once. The source material was blood. All receptors derive from a man between 18 and 29 years old in good health.

The V and J genes are TRBV25-1 and TRBJ2-1; D may be TRBD1 (5 bases). The germline V gene encodes CDR1 MGHDK and CDR2 SYGVNS. There are 15 residues in the CDR3. V dropped 2 bases and J dropped 4 bases, with 12 bases sitting between them. CDR3 residues: CASSEGQGPYNEQFF. In DNA, the CDR3 is TGTGCCAGCAGTGAAGGCCAGGGCCCATACAATGAGCAGTTCTTC. Complete variable domain (other parts from reference TRBV25-1 and TRBJ2-1): EADIYQTPRYLVIGTGKKITLECSQTMGHDKMYWYQQDPGMELHLIHYSYGVNSTEKGDLSSESTVSRIRTEHFPLTLESARPSHTSQYLCASSEGQGPYNEQFFGPGTRLTVL.

J is TRBJ2-7 and V is TRBV7-2; TRBD2 agrees at 14 bases. Trimming cost V 1 base and J 4 bases; bases outside gene matches: 6. The CDR3 loop spans 17 amino acids. CDR1 is SGHTA, CDR2 FQGNSA, per germline. CDR3: CASSLGTSGGPYYEQYF. The CDR3 nucleotides are TGTGCCAGCAGCTTAGGGACTAGCGGGGGGCCTTATTACGAGCAGTACTTC.

This chain connects TRBV9 to TRBJ2-3, with 10 bases identical to TRBD1. The junction had 7 bases not matched to a gene; V was cut back by 0 bases and J by 3 bases. The germline CDR1 and CDR2 sequences are SGDLS and YYNGEE. The CDR3 is 17 amino acids. CDR3 sequence reads: CASSVARDRGLTDTQYF. CDR3 nucleotide sequence: TGTGCCAGCAGCGTAGCTCGGGACAGGGGATTAACAGATACGCAGTATTTT.

The chain is built from TRBV2 and TRBJ1-1, with D unresolved. The CDR3 sequence is 13 residues long. Trimming removed 7 bases from V and 2 bases from J, with 11 bases in between. CDR1 is SNHLY, CDR2 FYNNEI, per germline. Here the CDR3 reads CASKGQANTEAFF. In DNA, the CDR3 is TGTGCCAGCAAAGGGCAGGCTAACACTGAAGCTTTCTTT.

The gene calls are TRBV5-6 and TRBJ1-1, with 9 bases that match TRBD1. The CDR3 spans 13 residues. Germline CDR1 SGHDT, CDR2 YYEEEE. The junction had 2 bases not matched to a gene; V was cut back by 4 bases and J by 4 bases. Here the CDR3 DNA reads TGTGCCAGCAGCCGACAGGGGGGCACTGAAGCTTTCTTT. This translates into CASSRQGGTEAFF.

The CDR3 is CASSVEAAGMGQFF. The CDR3 DNA reads TGTGCCAGCAGCGTAGAAGCCGCTGGCATGGGGCAGTTCTTC. The genes are TRBV9 and TRBJ2-1; D remains unclear. The CDR3 runs to 14 residues. Germline assignment: CDR1 SGDLS and CDR2 YYNGEE. V was trimmed by 0 bases and J by 12 bases, leaving 16 bases between them.

The CDR3 nucleotides are TGTGCCAGCAGCTTGTTAATAGCGGGAGACACGAGGGAGCTGTTTTTT. Its translation is CASSLLIAGDTRELFF. V and J are TRBV5-5 and TRBJ2-2, with 9 nucleotides matching TRBD2. Germline CDR1 reads SGHKS; CDR2 reads YYEKEE (reference sequence). The CDR3 extends over 16 amino acids. The ends lost 1 base at V and 9 bases at J; junction bases unmatched: 10.

The chain recombines TRBV19 with TRBJ2-1; TRBD2 agrees at 11 bases. The CDR3 contains 14 residues. V shed 10 bases and J 6 bases; nucleotides not matched to a gene: 8. Germline values: CDR1 LNHDA, CDR2 SQIVND (reference sequence). The CDR3 DNA sequence: TGTGCCACCAAAGTAGCGGGAGGGTCCAATGAGCAGTTCTTC. Amino acid sequence: CATKVAGGSNEQFF.

This chain connects TRBV28 to TRBJ1-5; D unclear. CDR3 size: 14 residues. The ends were cut back, 5 bases at V and 0 bases at J, with 8 bases in the middle. From germline, CDR1 is MDHEN and CDR2 SYDVKM. The CDR3 loop is CASSPDFSNQPQHF. The CDR3 bases are TGTGCCAGCAGTCCAGATTTTAGCAATCAGCCCCAGCATTTT.

The chain couples TRBV6-2 or TRBV6-3 to TRBJ1-2; a weak D match, TRBD1 (5 bases). The length of the CDR3 is 15 residues. Looked up from germline, CDR1 is MNHEY and CDR2 is SVGEGT. V was shortened by 6 bases and J by 4 bases, with 18 bases between the two germline ends. For the CDR3, the DNA is TGTGCCAGCAGCGACCGGGACCGAACCCTCTATGGCTACACCTTC. Amino acid sequence: CASSDRDRTLYGYTF.

The chain uses TRBV3-1 (or the pseudogene TRBV3-2) and TRBJ2-1; TRBD2 might be the D (6 bases). The length of the CDR3 is 15 residues. The germline CDR1 and CDR2 sequences are LGHDT and YNNKEL (reference sequence). V shed 0 bases and J shed 0 bases, with 6 bases lying between them. The DNA of the CDR3 is TGTGCCAGCAGCCAAGACGGGAGCTCCTACAATGAGCAGTTCTTC. Translated: CASSQDGSSYNEQFF.

V is TRBV7-9 and J is TRBJ2-7, with 9 bases matching TRBD2. This CDR3 has 13 amino acids. V dropped 5 bases and J dropped 2; count of bases not matched to a gene: 1. CDR1 and CDR2 from the germline V gene are SEHNR and FQNEAQ (reference sequence). The CDR3 nucleotides read TGTGCCAGCAGCCCTAGCGGGACCTACGAGCAGTACGTC. It specifies CASSPSGTYEQYV.

The V and J genes are TRBV3-1 (or the pseudogene TRBV3-2) and TRBJ2-1; 8 bases line up with TRBD2. Germline V lookup: CDR1 LGHDT, CDR2 YNNKEL (reference sequence). The CDR3 spans 16 residues. Losses at the gene ends were 1 base for V and 9 bases for J; bases not matched to a gene: 11. CDR3 sequence (DNA): TGTGCCAGCAGCCAAGGACCCAGCGGGGGCAGGGGTGAGCAGTTCTTC. Translation gives CASSQGPSGGRGEQFF.

This clone occurred once. The rearrangement joins TRBV5-4 to TRBJ2-1; TRBD1 might be the D (6 bases). CDR1 SGHNT and CDR2 YYREEE come from the germline V gene (reference sequence). CDR3 length equals 15 residues. Trimming shortened V by 0 bases and J by 6 bases, and 13 bases separated the two germline ends. In DNA form, the CDR3 reads TGTGCCAGCAGCTTGGCAGGGGCGTCCGGCAATGAGCAGTTCTTC. This gives the protein CASSLAGASGNEQFF. The full variable domain, its missing parts supplied by reference TRBV5-4 and TRBJ2-1, is ETGVTQSPTHLIKTRGQQVTLRCSSQSGHNTVSWYQQALGQGPQFIFQYYREEENGRGNFPPRFSGLQFPNYSSELNVNALELDDSALYLCASSLAGASGNEQFFGPGTRLTVL.

The CDR3 DNA sequence: TGCGCCAGCAGCCAGGCCGGAGGTGAAGCTTTCTTT. Its protein is CASSQAGGEAFF. The genes are TRBV4-3 and TRBJ1-1; no definite D call. Trimming shortened V by 3 bases and J by 7 bases, and 9 bases separated the two germline ends. The germline gives CDR1 LGHNA, CDR2 YSLEER. This CDR3 is built from 12 residues.

V gene TRBV14 combines with J gene TRBJ1-4; D possibly corresponds to TRBD1 (5 bases). This CDR3 spans 15 amino acids. Germline lookup yields CDR1 SGHDN and CDR2 FVKESK. V was trimmed by 3 bases and J by 8 bases, leaving 16 bases between them. The CDR3 sequence is CASSHPPAGREKLFF. CDR3 sequence (DNA): TGTGCCAGCAGCCACCCCCCAGCAGGGAGGGAAAAACTGTTTTTT.

This clone was recorded once. The chain recombines TRBV19 with TRBJ1-1, with 7 bases aligning to TRBD1. The germline CDR1 and CDR2 sequences are LNHDA and SQIVND (reference sequence). The CDR3 sequence is 16 residues long. J lost 3 bases, V lost 5 bases, and 12 bases had no gene match. Written as DNA, the CDR3 is TGTGCCAGTAGTCCAGATGGGACAGTGGTCGACACTGAAGCTTTCTTT. It codes for CASSPDGTVVDTEAFF.

The rearrangement uses TRBV10-3 and TRBJ2-1; D unresolved. This CDR3 is 11 amino acids long. V lost 3 bases and J 8 bases, leaving 5 bases between the germline ends. Germline lookup yields CDR1 ENHRY and CDR2 SYGVKD. CDR3 region: CAISDSYEQFF. The CDR3 DNA reads as TGTGCCATCAGTGATAGCTATGAGCAGTTCTTC.

V is TRBV9 and J is TRBJ2-5; D may be TRBD1 (5 bases). The length of the CDR3 is 14 residues. Trimming pared 0 bases from V and 2 bases from J, leaving 8 bases between. Germline CDR1 reads SGDLS; CDR2 reads YYNGEE. The CDR3 is CASSVASGQETQYF. The CDR3 bases are TGTGCCAGCAGCGTAGCTTCAGGGCAAGAGACCCAGTACTTC.

The chain has TRBV5-6 and TRBJ1-2; a possible D gene is TRBD1 (5 bases). Germline V CDR1 and CDR2: SGHDT, YYEEEE. The CDR3 length is 13 residues. V lost 4 bases and J lost 8, with 15 bases in between. In nucleotides, the CDR3 is TGTGCCAGCAGCCGCGGGGCCTCAAAGGGCTACACCTTC. Translating it yields CASSRGASKGYTF. Based on the CDR3 plus reference TRBV5-6 and TRBJ1-2, the full variable domain is DAGVTQSPTHLIKTRGQQVTLRCSPKSGHDTVSWYQQALGQGPQFIFQYYEEEERQRGNFPDRFSGHQFPNYSSELNVNALLLGDSALYLCASSRGASKGYTFGSGTRLTVV.

The V call is TRBV25-1, the J call TRBJ1-2; perhaps TRBD1 as D (6 bases). The ends were cut back, 3 bases at V and 7 bases at J, with 18 bases in the middle. Germline lookup yields CDR1 MGHDK and CDR2 SYGVNS. This CDR3 has 15 residues. CDR3 coding DNA: TGTGCCAGCAGTGATGGCGAAGGGGGTGGCTCTGGCTACACCTTC. Protein product: CASSDGEGGGSGYTF.

This clone was recorded only once. This chain joins TRBV28 and TRBJ1-5; D uncertain. Germline V gene lookup returns CDR1 MDHEN and CDR2 SYDVKM. Trimming left V 2 bases short and J 4 bases short, with 9 bases between. CDR3 length equals 14 residues. In DNA, the CDR3 is TGTGCCAGCAGTTTACCCGCCAGAAATCAGCCCCAGCATTTT. Protein: CASSLPARNQPQHF.

The rearrangement uses TRBV11-2 and TRBJ1-2, with 9 bases that match TRBD1. Losses at the gene ends were 5 bases for V and 8 bases for J; bases not matched to a gene: 15. This CDR3 has 16 residues. Germline CDR1 reads SGHAT; CDR2 reads FQNNGV. Here the CDR3 DNA reads TGTGCCAGCAGCCTAGGGCTACAGGGGGCCCCCGGGGGCTACACCTTC. Amino acid sequence: CASSLGLQGAPGGYTF.

The chain combines TRBV3-1 (or the pseudogene TRBV3-2) with TRBJ2-1, with unresolved D. V lost 6 bases to trimming and J lost 4 bases, with 10 bases between them. Germline CDR1 is LGHDT and CDR2 is YNNKEL (reference sequence). This CDR3 region has 13 residues. The CDR3 sequence: CASSRGRYNEQFF. Here the CDR3 DNA reads TGTGCCAGCAGTAGAGGACGGTACAATGAGCAGTTCTTC.

Concerning this clone itself: Different DNA sequences within this sample yield the same CDR3. V is TRBV5-1 and J is TRBJ2-3; D remains ambiguous. Germline V lookup: CDR1 SGHRS, CDR2 YFSETQ. Deletions cut 1 base from V and 2 bases from J, with 5 bases between. The CDR3 runs to 13 residues. The CDR3 DNA is TGCGCCAGCAGCTTGTTACCCACAGATACGCAGTATTTT. Amino acids: CASSLLPTDTQYF.

This sequence joins TRBV19 and TRBJ1-6; 10 bases map to TRBD1. The germline V gene encodes CDR1 LNHDA and CDR2 SQIVND (reference sequence). The junction had 5 bases not matched to a gene; V was cut back by 4 bases and J by 5 bases. The CDR3 runs to 16 residues. CDR3 in DNA: TGTGCCAGTAGTAGGCCCGGGACAGGGGATAATTCACCCCTCCACTTT. Protein: CASSRPGTGDNSPLHF.

V and J are TRBV2 and TRBJ2-1, with TRBD2 matching 9 bases. CDR3 length: 16 amino acids. After removal of 2 bases from V and 8 bases from J, the junction contained 10 bases not matched to a gene. CDR1 SNHLY and CDR2 FYNNEI come from the germline V gene. The CDR3 here is CASSESLGGRAHEQFF. In nucleotides, the CDR3 is TGTGCCAGCAGTGAATCTTTAGGCGGGAGGGCCCATGAGCAGTTCTTC. Variable domain in full (rest from reference TRBV2 and TRBJ2-1): EPEVTQTPSHQVTQMGQEVILRCVPISNHLYFYWYRQILGQKVEFLVSFYNNEISEKSEIFDDQFSVERPDGSNFTLKIRSTKLEDSAMYFCASSESLGGRAHEQFFGPGTRLTVL.